This TCR beta chain was sequenced for a study of T cells after yellow fever vaccination. In germline, CDR1 is LGHNA, CDR2 YSLEER. V lost 0 bases to trimming and J lost 5 bases; unmatched junction nucleotides: 14. The CDR3 sequence is 19 residues long. TCRdb reprocessed the 5' RACE reads via MiXCR and lists one record per CDR3 protein. This sample has some 130,000 distinct CDR3 sequences; less than 8.5% occur once, and the top ten carry approximately 0.59%. This clonotype was seen many times. The rearrangement uses TRBV4-3 and TRBJ2-3; TRBD2 matches at 10 bases. Sequencing was performed on CD4+ T cells sorted from PBMCs, taken 10 days after the yellow fever booster vaccination. This TCR derives from a man younger than 45 who received the YFV17D yellow fever vaccine. The CDR3 loop reads CASSQESSRLAGVGDTQYF. DNA for the CDR3: TGCGCCAGCAGCCAAGAGAGTTCACGACTAGCGGGTGTTGGAGATACGCAGTATTTT.